This T cell receptor beta chain comes out of a study of vaccination effects on CD4 cells after COVID-19 (dated by TCRdb to 2021 to 2024). As for the study more broadly: Post-vaccine samples across the study were collected a median of 72 days after the second dose, with a range of 14 to 241. The study compared SARS-CoV-2 spike-specific CD4+ TCR repertoires before and after mRNA vaccination in COVID-19 convalescent patients and infection-naive vaccine recipients. A total of 10 COVID-19 convalescent patients and a handful of SARS-CoV-2-naive healthy vaccine recipients were included in the full study. Cultures from other donors in the study were sequenced with the Oncomine TCR Beta short-read assay on an Illumina iSeq 100.

The library was made by the immunoSEQ multiplex PCR assay. TCR beta CDR3 sequencing was performed on DNA from the cultured, isolated CD4+ T cells. The original pipeline was this. Non-productive TCR sequences were removed and reads were trimmed to the CDR3 region, keeping CDR3s of at least 7 amino acids. The MANAFEST web app was used to pick out antigen-specific clonotypes by comparing their expansion in peptide wells with that in reference cultures. To count as positive, a clone had to show expansion at FDR<0.05 compared with the reference and with all other wells, an odds ratio above 5, and a frequency above 0.1% in two replicate wells. A clonotype was called cross-reactive if it was significantly expanded both in SARS-CoV-2 spike wells and in at least one common cold coronavirus spike condition. CDR3 similarity was assessed by Levenshtein distance with the stringdist R package, and unrooted trees were built with ape in R 3.6.1. TCRdb retrieved this table from immuneACCESS and kept in-frame rearrangements only. Not all clones are present; in checked studies, unresolved V genes account for under half, and no reason is known for the remainder. V, J and clone size reflect that table, while D and trimming were determined from the DNA. This sample gives 20,000 to 30,000 clones in total; roughly two thirds of them show up just once. The top ten hold around 8.5% of the sample.

What the research found in general, with its limitations: At late post-vaccination timepoints, both infection-induced and vaccine-induced clones showed marked clonal contraction, consistent with waning T cell responses. Among healthy vaccine recipients, nearly all vaccine-induced clones were SARS-CoV-2 mono-reactive, and just 1 of 255 was cross-reactive with common cold coronaviruses. The study was limited by a small number of convalescent patients and lacked early post-infection timepoints.

The CDR3, cysteine through phenylalanine, is 13 amino acids long. Solely the CDR3 DNA is kept, with 39 bases framed from the first base. V is shortened by 6 bases, J by 0 bases, and the region joining them spans 6 bases. The CDR1 and CDR2 encoded by the germline V gene (reference sequence) are MNHEY and SMNVEV. For this clone: Its antigen remains unidentified. Base-call qualities are not available, and no considerably larger clone is one nucleotide away.

The ViraFEST assay stimulated PBMC with viral peptide pools and then used TCR sequencing to identify antigen-specific CD4+ T cell clonotypes by expansion. After more than nine days of culture, CD4+ T cells were isolated with the EasySep CD4+ T cell isolation kit. Each participant got two doses of an mRNA SARS-CoV-2 vaccine, either BNT162b2 or mRNA-1273. Healthy vaccine recipients had no prior SARS-CoV-2 infection, confirmed by negative nucleocapsid antibodies before and after vaccination. About 2.1 million PBMC per well were cultured in IMDM with about 4.6% human AB serum, roughly 10 IU/ml IL-2 and gentamicin, plus 10 ug/ml peptides. Half of the culture medium was replaced with fresh IL-2-containing medium on days 3 and 7. Unless noted otherwise, every peptide stimulation condition was cultured in triplicate wells. PBMC were separated from whole blood using Ficoll-Paque Plus gradient centrifugation and were then either cryopreserved at -140C or used fresh. The overlapping peptide pools covered the spike proteins of SARS-CoV-2 as well as those of the common cold coronaviruses HCoV-NL63, HCoV-OC43 and HCoV-229E. The QIAamp micro DNA kit was used to extract genomic DNA from the cultured CD4+ T cells.

The receptor was derived from a human donor who received a COVID-19 vaccine. This chain joins TRBV27 to TRBJ1-3; the D gene lacks a confident call. The material sequenced was CD4+ T cells from PBMCs cultured with SARS-CoV-2 spike peptides, taken after COVID-19 vaccination. The cell subset or site label, as the study defines it: SARS-CoV-2 spike overlapping peptide pool stimulation. The CDR3 region: CASRSYSGNTIYF. The nucleotide sequence reads as follows: TGTGCCAGCAGGTCCTACTCTGGAAACACCATATATTTT.